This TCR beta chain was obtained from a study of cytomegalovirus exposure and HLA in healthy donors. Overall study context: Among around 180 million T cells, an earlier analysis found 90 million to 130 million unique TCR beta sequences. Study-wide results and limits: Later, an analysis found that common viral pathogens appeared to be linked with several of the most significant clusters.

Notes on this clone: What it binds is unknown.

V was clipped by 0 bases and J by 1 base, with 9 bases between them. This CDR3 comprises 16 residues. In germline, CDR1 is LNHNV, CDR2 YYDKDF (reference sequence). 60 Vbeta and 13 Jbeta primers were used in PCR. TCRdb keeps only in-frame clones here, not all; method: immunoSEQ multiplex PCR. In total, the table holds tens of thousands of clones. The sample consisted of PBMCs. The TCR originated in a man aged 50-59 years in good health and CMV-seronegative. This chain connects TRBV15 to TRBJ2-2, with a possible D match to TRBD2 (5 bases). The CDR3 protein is CATSRDNRGNTGELFF. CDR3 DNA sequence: TGTGCCACCAGCAGAGATAATCGGGGGAACACCGGGGAGCTGTTTTTT.